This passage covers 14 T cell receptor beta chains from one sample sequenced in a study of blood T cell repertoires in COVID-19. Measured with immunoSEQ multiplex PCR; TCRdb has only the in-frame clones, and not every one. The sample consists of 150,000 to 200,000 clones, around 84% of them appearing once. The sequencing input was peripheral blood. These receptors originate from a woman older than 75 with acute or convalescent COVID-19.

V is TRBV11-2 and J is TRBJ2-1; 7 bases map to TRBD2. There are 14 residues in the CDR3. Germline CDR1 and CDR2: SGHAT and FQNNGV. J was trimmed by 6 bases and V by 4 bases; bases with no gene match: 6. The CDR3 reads CASSSLRGVNEQFF. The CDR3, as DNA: TGTGCCAGCAGCTCCCTTCGGGGGGTCAATGAGCAGTTCTTC.

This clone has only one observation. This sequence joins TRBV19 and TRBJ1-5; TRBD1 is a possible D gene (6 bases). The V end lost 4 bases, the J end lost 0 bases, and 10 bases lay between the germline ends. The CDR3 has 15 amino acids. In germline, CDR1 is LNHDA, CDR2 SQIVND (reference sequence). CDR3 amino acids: CASSTGANSNQPQHF. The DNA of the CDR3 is TGTGCCAGTAGTACAGGGGCGAATAGCAATCAGCCCCAGCATTTT. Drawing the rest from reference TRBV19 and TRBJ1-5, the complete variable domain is DGGITQSPKYLFRKEGQNVTLSCEQNLNHDAMYWYRQDPGQGLRLIYYSQIVNDFQKGDIAEGYSVSREKKESFPLTVTSAQKNPTAFYLCASSTGANSNQPQHFGDGTRLSIL.

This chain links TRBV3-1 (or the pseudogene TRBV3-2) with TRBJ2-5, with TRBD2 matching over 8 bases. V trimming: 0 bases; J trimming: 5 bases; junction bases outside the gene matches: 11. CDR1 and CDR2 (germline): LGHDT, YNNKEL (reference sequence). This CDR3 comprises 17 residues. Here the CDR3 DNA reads TGTGCCAGCAGCCAAGATGAGTCGACGGGAGGGCTTGAGACCCAGTACTTC. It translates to CASSQDESTGGLETQYF.

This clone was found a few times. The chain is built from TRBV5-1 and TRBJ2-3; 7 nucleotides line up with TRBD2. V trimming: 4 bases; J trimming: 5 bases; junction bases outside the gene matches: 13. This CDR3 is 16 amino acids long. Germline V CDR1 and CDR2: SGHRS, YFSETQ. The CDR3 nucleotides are TGCGCCAGCAGCCCCATGGGCGGGAGCATCGTAGATACGCAGTATTTT. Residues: CASSPMGGSIVDTQYF.

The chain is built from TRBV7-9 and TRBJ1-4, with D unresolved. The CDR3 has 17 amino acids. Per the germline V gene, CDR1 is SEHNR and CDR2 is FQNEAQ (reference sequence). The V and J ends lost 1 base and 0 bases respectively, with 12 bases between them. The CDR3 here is CASSLGFQSATNEKLFF. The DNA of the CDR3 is TGTGCCAGCAGCTTAGGGTTCCAGTCCGCAACTAATGAAAAACTGTTTTTT.

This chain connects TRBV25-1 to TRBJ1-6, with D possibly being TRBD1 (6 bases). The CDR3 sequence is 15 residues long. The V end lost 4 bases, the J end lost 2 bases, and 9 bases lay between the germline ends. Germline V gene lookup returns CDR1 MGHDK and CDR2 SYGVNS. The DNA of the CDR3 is TGTGCCAGCAGTGCACAGGGCCCCTATAATTCACCCCTCCACTTT. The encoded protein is CASSAQGPYNSPLHF. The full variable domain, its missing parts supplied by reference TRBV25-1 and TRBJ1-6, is EADIYQTPRYLVIGTGKKITLECSQTMGHDKMYWYQQDPGMELHLIHYSYGVNSTEKGDLSSESTVSRIRTEHFPLTLESARPSHTSQYLCASSAQGPYNSPLHFGNGTRLTVT.

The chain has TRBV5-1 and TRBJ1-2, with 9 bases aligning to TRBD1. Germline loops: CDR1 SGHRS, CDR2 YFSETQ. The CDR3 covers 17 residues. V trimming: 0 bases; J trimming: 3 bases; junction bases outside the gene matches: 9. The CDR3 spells CASSLDLPGQGHYGYTF. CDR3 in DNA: TGCGCCAGCAGCTTGGACCTCCCGGGACAGGGTCACTATGGCTACACCTTC.

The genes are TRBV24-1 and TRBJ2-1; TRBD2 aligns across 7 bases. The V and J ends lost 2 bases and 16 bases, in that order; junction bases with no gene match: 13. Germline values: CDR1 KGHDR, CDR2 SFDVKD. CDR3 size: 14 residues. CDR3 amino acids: CATSDYSRTSACFF. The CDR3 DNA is TGTGCCACCAGTGATTACTCAAGGACTAGTGCCTGTTTCTTC.

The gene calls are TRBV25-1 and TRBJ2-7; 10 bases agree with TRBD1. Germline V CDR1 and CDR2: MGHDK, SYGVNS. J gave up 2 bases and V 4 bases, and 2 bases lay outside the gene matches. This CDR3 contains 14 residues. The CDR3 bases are TGTGCCAGCAGTGGGGGGACAGGGGCCTACGAGCAGTACTTC. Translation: CASSGGTGAYEQYF.

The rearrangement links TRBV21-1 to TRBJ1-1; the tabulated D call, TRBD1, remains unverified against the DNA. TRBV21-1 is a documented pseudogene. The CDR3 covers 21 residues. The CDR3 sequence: CAISYWARRAGQGARDTEAFF. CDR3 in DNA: TGTGCCATCTCCTACTGGGCGCGAAGGGCGGGACAGGGGGCCCGGGACACTGAAGCTTTCTTT.

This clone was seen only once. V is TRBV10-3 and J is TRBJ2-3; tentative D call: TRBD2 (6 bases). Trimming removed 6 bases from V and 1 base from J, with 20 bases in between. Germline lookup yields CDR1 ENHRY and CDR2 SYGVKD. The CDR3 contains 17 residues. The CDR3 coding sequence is TGTGCCATCAGACCGGGGGACGGGGGAGGACGCACAGATACGCAGTATTTT. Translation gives CAIRPGDGGGRTDTQYF.

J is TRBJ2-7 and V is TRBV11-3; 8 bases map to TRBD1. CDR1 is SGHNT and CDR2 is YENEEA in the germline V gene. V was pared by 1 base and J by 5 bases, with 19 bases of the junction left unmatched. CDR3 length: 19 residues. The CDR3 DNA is TGTGCCAGCAGCTTAGCAGGGTACGGGGAATACCGACAGGGGCACGAGCAGTACTTC. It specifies CASSLAGYGEYRQGHEQYF.

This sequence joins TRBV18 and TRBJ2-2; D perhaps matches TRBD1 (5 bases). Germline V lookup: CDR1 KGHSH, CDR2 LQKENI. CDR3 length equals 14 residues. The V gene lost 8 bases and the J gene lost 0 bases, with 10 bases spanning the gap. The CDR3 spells CASRQGTNTGELFF. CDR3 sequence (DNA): TGTGCCAGCCGGCAGGGTACGAACACCGGGGAGCTGTTTTTT.

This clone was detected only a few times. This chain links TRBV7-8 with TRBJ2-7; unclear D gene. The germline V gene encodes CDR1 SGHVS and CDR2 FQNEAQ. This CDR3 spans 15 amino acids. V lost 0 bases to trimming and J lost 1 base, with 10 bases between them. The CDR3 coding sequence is TGTGCCAGCAGCTTAGCAGGAGCACTTTCCTACGAGCAGTACTTC. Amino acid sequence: CASSLAGALSYEQYF.